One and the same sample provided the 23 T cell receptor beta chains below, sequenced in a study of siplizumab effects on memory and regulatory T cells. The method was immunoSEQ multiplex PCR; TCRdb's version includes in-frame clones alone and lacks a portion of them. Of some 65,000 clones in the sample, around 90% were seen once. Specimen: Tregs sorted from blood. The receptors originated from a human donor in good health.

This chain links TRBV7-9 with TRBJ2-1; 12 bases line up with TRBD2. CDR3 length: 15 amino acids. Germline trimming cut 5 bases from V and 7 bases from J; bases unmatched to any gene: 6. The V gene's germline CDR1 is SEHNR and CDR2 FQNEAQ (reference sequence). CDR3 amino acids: CASSTLAGGGNEQFF. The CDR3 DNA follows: TGTGCCAGCAGCACCCTAGCGGGAGGGGGAAATGAGCAGTTCTTC.

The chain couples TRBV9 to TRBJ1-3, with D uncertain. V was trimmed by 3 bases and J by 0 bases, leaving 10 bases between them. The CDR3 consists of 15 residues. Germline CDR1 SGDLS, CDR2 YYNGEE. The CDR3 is CASSAAGYSGNTIYF. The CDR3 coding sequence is TGTGCCAGCAGCGCCGCCGGCTACTCTGGAAACACCATATATTTT. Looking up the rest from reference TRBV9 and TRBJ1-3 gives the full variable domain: DSGVTQTPKHLITATGQRVTLRCSPRSGDLSVYWYQQSLDQGLQFLIQYYNGEERAKGNILERFSAQQFPDLHSELNLSSLELGDSALYFCASSAAGYSGNTIYFGEGSWLTVV.

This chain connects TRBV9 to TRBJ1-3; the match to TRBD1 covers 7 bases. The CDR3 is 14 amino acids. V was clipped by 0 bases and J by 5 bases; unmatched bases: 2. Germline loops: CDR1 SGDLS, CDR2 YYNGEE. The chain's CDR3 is CASSVEGQRNTIYF. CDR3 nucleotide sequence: TGTGCCAGCAGCGTAGAGGGACAGAGAAACACCATATATTTT.

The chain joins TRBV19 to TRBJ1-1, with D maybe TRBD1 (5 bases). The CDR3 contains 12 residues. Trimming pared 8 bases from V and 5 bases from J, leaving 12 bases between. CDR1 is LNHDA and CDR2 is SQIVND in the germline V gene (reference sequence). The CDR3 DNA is TGTGCCAGTCAGGACCCAGGGACTGAAGCTTTCTTT. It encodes CASQDPGTEAFF. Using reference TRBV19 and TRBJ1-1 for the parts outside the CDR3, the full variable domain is DGGITQSPKYLFRKEGQNVTLSCEQNLNHDAMYWYRQDPGQGLRLIYYSQIVNDFQKGDIAEGYSVSREKKESFPLTVTSAQKNPTAFYLCASQDPGTEAFFGQGTRLTVV.

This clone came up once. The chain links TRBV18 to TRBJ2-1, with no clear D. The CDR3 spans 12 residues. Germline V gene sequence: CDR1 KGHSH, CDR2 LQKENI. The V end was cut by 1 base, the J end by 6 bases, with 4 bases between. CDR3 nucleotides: TGTGCCAGCTCACCACAGGTCAATGAGCAGTTCTTC. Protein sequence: CASSPQVNEQFF.

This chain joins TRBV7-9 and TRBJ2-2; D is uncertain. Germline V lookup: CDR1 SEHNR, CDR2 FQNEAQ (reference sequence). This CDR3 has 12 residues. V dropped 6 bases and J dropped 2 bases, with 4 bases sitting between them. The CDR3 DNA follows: TGTGCCAGCAGTCATAACACCGGGGAGCTGTTTTTT. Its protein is CASSHNTGELFF.

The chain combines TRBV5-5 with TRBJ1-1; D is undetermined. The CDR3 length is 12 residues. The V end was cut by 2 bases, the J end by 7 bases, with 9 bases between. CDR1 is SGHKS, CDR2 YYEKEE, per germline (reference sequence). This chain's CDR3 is CASSFAPNEAFF. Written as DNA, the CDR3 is TGTGCCAGCAGCTTCGCCCCGAATGAAGCTTTCTTT.

CDR3 sequence reads: CASSVGLAGGWEQFF. The CDR3 nucleotides are TGTGCCAGCAGCGTGGGACTAGCGGGAGGTTGGGAGCAGTTCTTC. V and J are TRBV7-8 and TRBJ2-1; 15 bases map to TRBD2. The junction had 6 bases not matched to a gene; V was cut back by 5 bases and J by 10 bases. Germline V gives CDR1 SGHVS, CDR2 FQNEAQ. The CDR3 runs to 15 residues.

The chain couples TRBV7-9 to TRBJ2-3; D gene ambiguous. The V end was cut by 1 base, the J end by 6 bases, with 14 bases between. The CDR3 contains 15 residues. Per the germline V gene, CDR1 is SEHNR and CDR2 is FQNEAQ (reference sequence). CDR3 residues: CASSLDPRAKDTQYF. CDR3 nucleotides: TGTGCCAGCAGCTTAGACCCCCGAGCGAAGGATACGCAGTATTTT.

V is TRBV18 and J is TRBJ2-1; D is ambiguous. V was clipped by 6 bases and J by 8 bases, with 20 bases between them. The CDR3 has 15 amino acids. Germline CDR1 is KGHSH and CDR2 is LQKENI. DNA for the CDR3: TGTGCCAGCTCCCTCGACTGGGCCCCGTCGGATGAGCAGTTCTTC. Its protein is CASSLDWAPSDEQFF. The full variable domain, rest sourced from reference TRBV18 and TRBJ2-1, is NAGVMQNPRHLVRRRGQEARLRCSPMKGHSHVYWYRQLPEEGLKFMVYLQKENIIDESGMPKERFSAEFPKEGPSILRIQQVVRGDSAAYFCASSLDWAPSDEQFFGPGTRLTVL.

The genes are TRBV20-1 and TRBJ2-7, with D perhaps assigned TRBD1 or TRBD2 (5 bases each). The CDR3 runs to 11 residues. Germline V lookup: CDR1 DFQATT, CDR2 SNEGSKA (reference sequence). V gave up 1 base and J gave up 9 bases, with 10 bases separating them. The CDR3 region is CSARAPGRQYF. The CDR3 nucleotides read TGCAGTGCTAGAGCCCCAGGGAGGCAGTACTTC.

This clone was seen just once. The chain's CDR3 is CASLNTEAFF. The DNA of the CDR3 is TGTGCCAGCCTAAACACTGAAGCTTTCTTT. V is TRBV18 and J is TRBJ1-1; the D is unclear. The ends were cut back, 8 bases at V and 2 bases at J, with 3 bases in the middle. Germline CDR1 and CDR2: KGHSH and LQKENI. The CDR3 loop spans 10 amino acids.

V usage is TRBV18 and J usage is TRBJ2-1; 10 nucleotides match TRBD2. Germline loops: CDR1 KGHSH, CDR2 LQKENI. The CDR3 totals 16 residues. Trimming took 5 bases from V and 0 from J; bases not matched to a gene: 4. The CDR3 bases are TGTGCCAGCTCATCAAGGACTAGCGGCTCCTACAATGAGCAGTTCTTC. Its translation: CASSSRTSGSYNEQFF.

This chain's CDR3 is CASSYSSANTEAFF. The CDR3 DNA sequence: TGTGCCAGCAGTTACTCGAGCGCGAACACTGAAGCTTTCTTT. The chain has TRBV6-6 and TRBJ1-1; no reliable D call. V dropped 0 bases and J dropped 1 base, with 6 bases sitting between them. The V gene's germline CDR1 is MNHNY and CDR2 SVGAGI (reference sequence). The CDR3 is made up of 14 amino acids.

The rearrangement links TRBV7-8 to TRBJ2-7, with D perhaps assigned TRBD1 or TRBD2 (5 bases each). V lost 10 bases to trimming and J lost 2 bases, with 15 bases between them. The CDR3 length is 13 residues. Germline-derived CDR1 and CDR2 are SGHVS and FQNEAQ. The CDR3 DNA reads TGTGCCACTAGGGACCAGGGCACCTACGAGCAGTACTTC. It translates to CATRDQGTYEQYF.

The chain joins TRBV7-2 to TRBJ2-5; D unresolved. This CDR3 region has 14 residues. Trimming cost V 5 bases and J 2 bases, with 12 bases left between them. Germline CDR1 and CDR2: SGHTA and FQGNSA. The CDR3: CASSLSTGQETQYF. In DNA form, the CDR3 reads TGTGCCAGCAGCCTCTCAACCGGGCAAGAGACCCAGTACTTC.

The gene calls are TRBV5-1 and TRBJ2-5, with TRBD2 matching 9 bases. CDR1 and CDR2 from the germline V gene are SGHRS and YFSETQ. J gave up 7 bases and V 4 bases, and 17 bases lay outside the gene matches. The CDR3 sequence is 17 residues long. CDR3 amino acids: CASSTFPGLATVWTQYF. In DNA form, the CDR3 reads TGCGCCAGCAGCACATTTCCGGGACTAGCCACAGTTTGGACCCAGTACTTC.

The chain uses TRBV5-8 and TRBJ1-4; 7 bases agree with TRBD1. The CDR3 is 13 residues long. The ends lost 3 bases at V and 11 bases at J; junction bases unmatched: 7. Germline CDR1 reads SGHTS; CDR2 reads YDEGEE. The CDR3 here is CASSSYPQGKLFF. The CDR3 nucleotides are TGTGCCAGCAGCTCGTACCCACAGGGGAAACTGTTTTTT.

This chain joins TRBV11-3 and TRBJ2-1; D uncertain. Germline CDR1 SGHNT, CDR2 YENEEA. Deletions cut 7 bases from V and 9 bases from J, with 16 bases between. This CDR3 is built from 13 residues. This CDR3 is CASTLPDPGEQFF. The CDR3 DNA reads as TGTGCCAGCACCCTCCCCGACCCCGGTGAGCAGTTCTTC.

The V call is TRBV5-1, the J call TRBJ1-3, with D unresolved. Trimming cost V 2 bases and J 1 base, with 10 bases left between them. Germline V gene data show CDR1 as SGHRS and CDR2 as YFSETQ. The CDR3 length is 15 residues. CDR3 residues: CASSFDGASGNTIYF. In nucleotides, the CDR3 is TGCGCCAGCAGCTTTGACGGCGCTTCTGGAAACACCATATATTTT.

CDR3 amino acids: CASSQPGLAVPEQFF. The CDR3 coding sequence is TGTGCCAGCAGCCAACCGGGACTAGCAGTCCCTGAGCAGTTCTTC. The V gene is TRBV4-2, the J gene TRBJ2-1, with 9 nucleotides matching TRBD2. V shed 2 bases and J 9 bases; nucleotides not matched to a gene: 8. This CDR3 region has 15 residues. Germline CDR1 is LGHNA and CDR2 is YNFKEQ.

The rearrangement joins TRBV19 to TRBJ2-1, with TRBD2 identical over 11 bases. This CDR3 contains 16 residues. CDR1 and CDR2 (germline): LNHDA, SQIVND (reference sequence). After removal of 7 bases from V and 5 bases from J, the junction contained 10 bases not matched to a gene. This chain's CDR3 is CASTFRLSGRDNEQFF. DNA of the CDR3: TGTGCCAGTACTTTCCGCCTTAGCGGGAGGGACAATGAGCAGTTCTTC.

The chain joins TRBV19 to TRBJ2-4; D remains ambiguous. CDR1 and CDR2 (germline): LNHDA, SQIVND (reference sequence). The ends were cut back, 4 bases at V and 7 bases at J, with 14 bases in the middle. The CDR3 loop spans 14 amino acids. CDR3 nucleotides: TGTGCCAGTAGTAACGCAGCCGCGTCCAACATTCAGTACTTC. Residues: CASSNAAASNIQYF.